This TCR beta chain was obtained from a study of spatial heterogeneity in lung cancer. The overall study: Alpha-chain sequences were detected in numbers that were consistently lower than beta-chain sequences. General study points: Ubiquitous expanded tumor TCRs showed up in blood more at resection than follow-up.

MiXCR, applied by TCRdb to the 5' RACE reads, yields one record per CDR3 protein. The sample holds about 50,000 distinct CDR3 sequences, roughly 7.2% seen once. The time point: sample taken at primary tumor resection. Unsorted samples of tumor, nontumor lung or frozen PBMC had their whole RNA sequenced. The donor population consisted of about 75 patients with untreated, early-stage non-small cell lung cancer. This clonotype was counted at least ten times. Its antigen is undetermined. The sample consisted of PBMCs, taken at surgery. This sequence was found in a female donor with early-stage non-small cell lung cancer.

The CDR3 DNA follows: TGTGCCAGCAGTCGCCCCACGAGGGGATATGGCTACACCTTC. This sequence encodes CASSRPTRGYGYTF. This rearrangement joins TRBV6-5 to TRBJ1-2, with D possibly TRBD1 on 5 matching bases. The CDR3 runs to 14 residues. The V and J ends lost 5 bases and 5 bases respectively, with 15 bases between them. Germline V CDR1 and CDR2: MNHEY, SVGAGI.